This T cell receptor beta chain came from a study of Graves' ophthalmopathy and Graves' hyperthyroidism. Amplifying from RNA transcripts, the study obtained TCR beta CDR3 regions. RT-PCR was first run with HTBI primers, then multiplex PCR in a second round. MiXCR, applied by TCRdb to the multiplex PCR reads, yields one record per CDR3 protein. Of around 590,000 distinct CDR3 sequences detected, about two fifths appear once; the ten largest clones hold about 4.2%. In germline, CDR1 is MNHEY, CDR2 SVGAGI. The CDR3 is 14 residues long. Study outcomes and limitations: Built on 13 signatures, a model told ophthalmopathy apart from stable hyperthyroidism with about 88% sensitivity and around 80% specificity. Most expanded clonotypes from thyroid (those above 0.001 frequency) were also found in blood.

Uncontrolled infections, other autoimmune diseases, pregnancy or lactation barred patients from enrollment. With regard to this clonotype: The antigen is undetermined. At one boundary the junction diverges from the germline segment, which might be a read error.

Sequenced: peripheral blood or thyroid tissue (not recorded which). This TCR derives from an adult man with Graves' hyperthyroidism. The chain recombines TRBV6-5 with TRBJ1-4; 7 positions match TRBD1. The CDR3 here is CASQNRGGNEKLVF. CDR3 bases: TGTGCCAGCCAGAACAGGGGCGGGAATGAAAAGCTGGTTTTT.